This record looks at one TCR beta chain sequence and its context. Its antigen is not identified. This sample was taken from a study of T cell responses to AZD1222 COVID-19 vaccine. Assay used: immunoSEQ multiplex PCR; TCRdb lists only in-frame clones, some missing. Of around 160,000 clones in the sample, under 95% were seen once. V lost 4 bases, J lost 8 bases, and 9 bases lay in between. This CDR3 contains 12 residues. Germline CDR1 and CDR2: GTSNPN and SVGIG (reference sequence). Overall study results and limits: Targeting of unmutated variant regions was reportedly seen in nearly half of spike-specific TCRs. A rise in Spike-specific TCR breadth and depth followed two AZD1222 doses.

The receptor was isolated from an adult who received the AZD1222 COVID-19 vaccine. Sequencing used peripheral blood, obtained 28 days after the second AZD1222 dose. The V call is TRBV30, the J call TRBJ1-6; D is unclear. The CDR3 bases are TGTGCCTGGAACTCTCTATATTCACCCCTCCACTTT. It encodes CAWNSLYSPLHF.